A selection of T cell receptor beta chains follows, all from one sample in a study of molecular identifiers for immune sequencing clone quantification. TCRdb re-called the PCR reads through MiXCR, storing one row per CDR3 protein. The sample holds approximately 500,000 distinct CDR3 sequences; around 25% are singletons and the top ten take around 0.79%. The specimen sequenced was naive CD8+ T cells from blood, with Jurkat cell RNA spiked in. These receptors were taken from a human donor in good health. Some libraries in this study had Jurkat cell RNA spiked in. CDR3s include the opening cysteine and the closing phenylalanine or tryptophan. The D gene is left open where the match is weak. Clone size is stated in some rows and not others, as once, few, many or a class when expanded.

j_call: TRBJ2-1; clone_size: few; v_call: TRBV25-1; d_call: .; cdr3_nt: TGTGCCAGCAGTGAGGGGACACTTGGGCAGTTCTTC; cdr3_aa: CASSEGTLGQFF
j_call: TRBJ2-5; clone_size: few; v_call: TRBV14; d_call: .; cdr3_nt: TGTGCCAGCAGCCAATCGATCTACCAAGAGACCCAGTACTTC; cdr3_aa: CASSQSIYQETQYF
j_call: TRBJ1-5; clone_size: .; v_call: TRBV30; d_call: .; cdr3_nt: TGTGCCTGGAGAGAGGGGCAGGCACATCAGCCCCAGCATTTT; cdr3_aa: CAWREGQAHQPQHF
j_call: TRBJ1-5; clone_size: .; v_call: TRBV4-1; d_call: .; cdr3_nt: TGCGCCAGCAGCCGGGTGGCAGGTAGCAATCAGCCCCAGCATTTT; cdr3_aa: CASSRVAGSNQPQHF
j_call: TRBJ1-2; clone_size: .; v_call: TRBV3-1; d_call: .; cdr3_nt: TGTGCCAGCAGCCAAGATTTGAGCCAGAGGGATGGCTACACCTTC; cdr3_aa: CASSQDLSQRDGYTF
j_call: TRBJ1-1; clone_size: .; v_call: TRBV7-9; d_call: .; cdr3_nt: TGTGCCAGCAGCTTAGCGCCTAGCCGGAGCACTGAAGCTTTCTTT; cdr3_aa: CASSLAPSRSTEAFF
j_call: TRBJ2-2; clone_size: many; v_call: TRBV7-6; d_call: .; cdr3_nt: TGTGCCAGCAGCTTACCCAGACCAGACACCGGGGAGCTGTTTTTT; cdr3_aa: CASSLPRPDTGELFF
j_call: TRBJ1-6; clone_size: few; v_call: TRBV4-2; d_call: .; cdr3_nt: TGTGCCAGCAGCCAAGATCACACCCTCCACTTT; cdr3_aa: CASSQDHTLHF
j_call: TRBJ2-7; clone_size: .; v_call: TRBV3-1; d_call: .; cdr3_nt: TGTGCCAGCAGCCTAGACTGGACCTACGAGCAGTACTTC; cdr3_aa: CASSLDWTYEQYF
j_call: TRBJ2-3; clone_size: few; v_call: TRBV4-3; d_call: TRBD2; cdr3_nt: TGCGCCAGCAGCCAAGAAGGGGCTAGCGGGGGAAACACAGATACGCAGTATTTT; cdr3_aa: CASSQEGASGGNTDTQYF